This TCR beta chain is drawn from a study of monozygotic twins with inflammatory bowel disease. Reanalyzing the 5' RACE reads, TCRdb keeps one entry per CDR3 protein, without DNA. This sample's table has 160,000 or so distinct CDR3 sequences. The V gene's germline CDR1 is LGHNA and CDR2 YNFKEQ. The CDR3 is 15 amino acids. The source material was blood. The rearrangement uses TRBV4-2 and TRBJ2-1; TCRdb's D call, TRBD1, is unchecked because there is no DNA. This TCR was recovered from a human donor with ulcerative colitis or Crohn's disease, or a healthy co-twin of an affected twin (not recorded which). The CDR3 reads CASSPNRERGNEQFF.